This TCR beta chain emerged from a study of T-cell memory formation after mild COVID-19. Germline-derived CDR1 and CDR2 are SGHRS and YFSETQ. The V gene lost 0 bases and the J gene lost 6 bases, with 10 bases spanning the gap. The CDR3 extends over 14 amino acids. This clonotype showed up just a few times. Constant-segment primers were used for 5'RACE, and the resulting TCR alpha and TCR beta cDNA libraries carried sample barcodes and UMIs. In TCRdb, the 5' RACE reads were re-called with MiXCR into one record per CDR3 protein. The table shows around 180,000 distinct CDR3 sequences, with less than 20% occurring only once.

Specimen: PBMCs or a T cell subset sorted from them (not recorded which). V gene TRBV5-1 combines with J gene TRBJ2-1, with D perhaps TRBD2 (5 bases). The receptor comes from a man in his late teens or twenties who had mild COVID-19 (a few samples of this study predate the infection). Cell type and time point are not known. CDR3 nucleotide sequence: TGCGCCAGCAGCTTGGGTGAGGGTTTCAATGAGCAGTTCTTC. Translated, it gives CASSLGEGFNEQFF.